Shown below are 16 T cell receptor beta chains from a single sample sequenced in a study of T cells in localized non-small cell lung cancer. The data were produced by immunoSEQ multiplex PCR, yet TCRdb's version contains in-frame clones alone and is incomplete. This sample carries about 33,000 clones, roughly 90% of them seen once, and the ten largest clones take around 4.3%. The sequencing here drew on peripheral blood, taken before any cancer treatment. The receptors shown here come from a man aged 40 to 70 with stage I lung adenocarcinoma.

The chain joins TRBV5-8 to TRBJ2-7; TRBD1 aligns across 10 bases. The CDR3 totals 17 residues. Losses at the gene ends were 3 bases for V and 6 bases for J; bases not matched to a gene: 15. CDR1 and CDR2 from the germline V gene are SGHTS and YDEGEE. Written as DNA, the CDR3 is TGTGCCAGCAGCTCATACCGTCACGGGACAGGGGATCTCGAGCAGTACTTC. This encodes CASSSYRHGTGDLEQYF.

This rearrangement joins TRBV2 to TRBJ1-2; 7 positions match TRBD1. Germline lookup yields CDR1 SNHLY and CDR2 FYNNEI. The V segment lost 6 bases and the J segment 4 bases; nucleotides outside the gene matches: 11. The CDR3 is 15 amino acids. This CDR3 reads CASRSTGAEGYGYTF. CDR3 nucleotides: TGTGCCAGCAGGTCTACAGGGGCTGAAGGCTATGGCTACACCTTC.

This clone was seen only once. The CDR3 sequence: CASSLAPSGFYGYTF. The DNA for the CDR3 is TGTGCCAGCAGTTTAGCCCCTTCAGGGTTCTATGGCTACACCTTC. The V and J genes are TRBV27 and TRBJ1-2; TRBD1 is a possible D gene (5 bases). This CDR3 has 15 residues. The V gene lost 2 bases and the J gene lost 4 bases, with 14 bases spanning the gap. The germline V gene encodes CDR1 MNHEY and CDR2 SMNVEV (reference sequence).

This clone was counted a single time. The chain joins TRBV19 to TRBJ1-5; the D is unclear. The V end was cut by 2 bases, the J end by 2 bases, with 4 bases between. CDR3 length equals 13 residues. Germline CDR1 reads LNHDA; CDR2 reads SQIVND (reference sequence). The CDR3 region is CASSIRGNQPQHF. DNA for the CDR3: TGTGCCAGTAGTATAAGGGGCAATCAGCCCCAGCATTTT.

This chain joins TRBV5-6 and TRBJ2-2, with 7 bases aligning to TRBD1. V shed 4 bases and J 5 bases; nucleotides not matched to a gene: 5. From germline, CDR1 is SGHDT and CDR2 YYEEEE. CDR3 length: 14 residues. This CDR3 reads CASSRDSLTGELFF. The CDR3 nucleotides are TGTGCCAGCAGCCGGGACAGTTTGACCGGGGAGCTGTTTTTT.

V usage is TRBV18 and J usage is TRBJ2-3; perhaps TRBD2 as D (5 bases). V was cut by 4 bases and J by 3 bases, with 8 bases left in between. This CDR3 contains 13 residues. CDR1 is KGHSH, CDR2 LQKENI, per germline. CDR3 in amino acids: CASSRTGTDTQYF. For the CDR3, the DNA is TGTGCCAGCTCACGGACGGGGACAGATACGCAGTATTTT.

Worth noting for this clone: Other nucleotide sequences in the sample specify the same CDR3. The chain links TRBV5-1 to TRBJ2-7, with a tentative D call TRBD1 (6 bases). The CDR3 is 12 amino acids. V gave up 0 bases and J gave up 6 bases, with 7 bases separating them. CDR1 SGHRS and CDR2 YFSETQ come from the germline V gene. For the CDR3, the DNA is TGCGCCAGCAGCTTGGGAGGGGGCGAGCAGTACTTC. Translated: CASSLGGGEQYF. Full variable domain (outside the CDR3, taken from reference TRBV5-1 and TRBJ2-7): KAGVTQTPRYLIKTRGQQVTLSCSPISGHRSVSWYQQTPGQGLQFLFEYFSETQRNKGNFPGRFSGRQFSNSRSEMNVSTLELGDSALYLCASSLGGGEQYFGPGTRLTVT.

This chain uses TRBV6-1 with TRBJ2-2; TRBD1 aligns across 7 bases. Trimming took 6 bases from V and 4 from J; bases not matched to a gene: 5. The CDR3 is 14 amino acids. The germline V gene encodes CDR1 MNHNS and CDR2 SASEGT. Here the CDR3 reads CASSGYRGTGELFF. As DNA, the CDR3 is TGTGCCAGCAGCGGATACAGGGGCACCGGGGAGCTGTTTTTT.

This chain joins TRBV30 and TRBJ2-7; D is perhaps TRBD2 (5 bases). CDR3 length equals 12 residues. Germline CDR1 and CDR2: GTSNPN and SVGIG (reference sequence). The ends were cut back, 5 bases at V and 1 base at J, with 9 bases in the middle. The DNA for the CDR3 is TGTGCCTGGGCCAAGCGGTCCTACGAGCAGTACTTC. It encodes CAWAKRSYEQYF. Full variable domain (outside the CDR3, taken from reference TRBV30 and TRBJ2-7): SQTIHQWPATLVQPVGSPLSLECTVEGTSNPNLYWYRQAAGRGLQLLFYSVGIGQISSEVPQNLSASRPQDRQFILSSKKLLLSDSGFYLCAWAKRSYEQYFGPGTRLTVT.

This clone was seen once. The chain has TRBV27 and TRBJ2-1, with a tentative D call TRBD2 (6 bases). V lost 5 bases and J lost 5, with 13 bases in between. Per germline, CDR1 MNHEY and CDR2 SMNVEV (reference sequence). CDR3 length: 14 amino acids. CDR3: CASSVLASDNEQFF. CDR3 bases: TGTGCCAGCAGTGTCCTAGCGAGTGACAATGAGCAGTTCTTC.

The chain is built from TRBV5-1 and TRBJ1-1; D is perhaps TRBD1 (5 bases). Germline CDR1 is SGHRS and CDR2 is YFSETQ. CDR3 length: 14 residues. V was cut by 4 bases and J by 4 bases, with 14 bases left in between. The CDR3 DNA is TGCGCCAGCAGCCCACCAGGGACGAGCACTGAAGCTTTCTTT. Its protein is CASSPPGTSTEAFF.

The chain is built from TRBV5-1 and TRBJ2-1; tentatively, D is TRBD1 (7 bases). V gave up 3 bases and J gave up 5 bases, with 15 bases separating them. The V gene's germline CDR1 is SGHRS and CDR2 YFSETQ. This CDR3 is 15 amino acids long. The CDR3 DNA is TGCGCCAGCAGCTGGAAGGGGGCGGGGAACAATGAGCAGTTCTTC. Translating it yields CASSWKGAGNNEQFF. The full variable domain, with the rest looked up from reference TRBV5-1 and TRBJ2-1, is KAGVTQTPRYLIKTRGQQVTLSCSPISGHRSVSWYQQTPGQGLQFLFEYFSETQRNKGNFPGRFSGRQFSNSRSEMNVSTLELGDSALYLCASSWKGAGNNEQFFGPGTRLTVL.

This chain uses TRBV6-6 with TRBJ1-5; 7 bases match TRBD1. CDR1 and CDR2 from the germline V gene are MNHNY and SVGAGI (reference sequence). With V trimmed by 5 bases and J by 4 bases, 5 bases remained unmatched. The CDR3 is 14 amino acids. The CDR3 DNA reads as TGTGCCAGCAGTGCCCGGGACAGTAATCAGCCCCAGCATTTT. Its protein product is CASSARDSNQPQHF.

The chain is built from TRBV5-6 and TRBJ2-2; TRBD2 is a possible D gene (6 bases). The V end was cut by 0 bases, the J end by 5 bases, with 14 bases between. Per germline, CDR1 SGHDT and CDR2 YYEEEE. This CDR3 spans 16 amino acids. The DNA of the CDR3 is TGTGCCAGCAGCTTGGTGGCCGGGACTTTAACCGGGGAGCTGTTTTTT. Encoded protein: CASSLVAGTLTGELFF.

In its sample, this clone was seen a few times. This chain links TRBV2 with TRBJ1-1; 7 nucleotides match TRBD1. This CDR3 region has 13 residues. Trimming cost V 7 bases and J 3 bases; bases outside gene matches: 5. Germline V gene lookup returns CDR1 SNHLY and CDR2 FYNNEI. This chain's CDR3 is CASKTGVDTEAFF. CDR3 in DNA: TGTGCCAGCAAAACAGGGGTTGACACTGAAGCTTTCTTT.

The J gene is TRBJ2-7, the V gene TRBV5-1; D remains unclear. The V end was cut by 4 bases, the J end by 4 bases, with 9 bases between. Germline V lookup: CDR1 SGHRS, CDR2 YFSETQ. The CDR3 runs 12 residues. CDR3 nucleotides: TGCGCCAGCAGCGCGAACGGGTACGAGCAGTACTTC. Protein: CASSANGYEQYF.